This T cell receptor (beta chain) was recovered during a study of cytomegalovirus exposure and HLA in healthy donors. Data came from immunoSEQ multiplex PCR; TCRdb stores just in-frame clones and leaves some out. The table includes some 160,000 clones, 90% to 95% detected once. Unmatched junction bases numbered 5, after V lost 3 bases and J lost 0 bases. Per germline, CDR1 LNHDA and CDR2 SQIVND (reference sequence). The CDR3 sequence is 16 residues long. The V and J genes are TRBV19 and TRBJ2-7; 10 nucleotides align to TRBD1. The sequenced material came from PBMCs. This sequence originates from a man younger than 30 in good health and CMV-seronegative. In nucleotides, the CDR3 is TGTGCCAGTAGTATCGCGGACAGGGGGTTCTCCTACGAGCAGTACTTC. The encoded protein is CASSIADRGFSYEQYF.